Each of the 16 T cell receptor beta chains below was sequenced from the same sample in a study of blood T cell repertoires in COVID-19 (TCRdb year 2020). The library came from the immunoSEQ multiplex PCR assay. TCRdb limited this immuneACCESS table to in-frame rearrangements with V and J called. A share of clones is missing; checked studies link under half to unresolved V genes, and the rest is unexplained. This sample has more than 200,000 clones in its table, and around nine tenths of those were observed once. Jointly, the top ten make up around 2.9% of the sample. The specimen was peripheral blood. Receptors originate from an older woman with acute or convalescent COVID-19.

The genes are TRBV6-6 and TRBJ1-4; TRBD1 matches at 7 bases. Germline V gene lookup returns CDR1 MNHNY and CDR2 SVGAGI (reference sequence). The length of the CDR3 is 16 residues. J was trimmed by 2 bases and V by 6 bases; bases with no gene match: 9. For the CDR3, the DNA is TGTGCCAGCAGATCGAGACAGGGCGACACTAATGAAAAACTGTTTTTT. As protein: CASRSRQGDTNEKLFF.

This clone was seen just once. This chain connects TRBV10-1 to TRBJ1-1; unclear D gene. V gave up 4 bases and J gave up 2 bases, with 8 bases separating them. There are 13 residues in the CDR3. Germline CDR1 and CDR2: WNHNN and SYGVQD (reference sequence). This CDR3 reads CASSAHSNTEAFF. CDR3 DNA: TGCGCCAGCAGTGCCCACAGCAACACTGAAGCTTTCTTT.

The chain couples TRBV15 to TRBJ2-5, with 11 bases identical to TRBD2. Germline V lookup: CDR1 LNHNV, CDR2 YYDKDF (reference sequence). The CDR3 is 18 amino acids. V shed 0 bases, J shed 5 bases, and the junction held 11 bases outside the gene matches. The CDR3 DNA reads TGTGCCACCAGCAGAGATGCCCCTAGCGGGAGGCGGGTGGAGACCCAGTACTTC. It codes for CATSRDAPSGRRVETQYF.

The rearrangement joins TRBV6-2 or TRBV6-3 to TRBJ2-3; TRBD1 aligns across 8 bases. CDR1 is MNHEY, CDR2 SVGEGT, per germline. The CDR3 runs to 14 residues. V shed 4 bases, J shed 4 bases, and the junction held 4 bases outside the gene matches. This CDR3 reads CASSFWTGPDTQYF. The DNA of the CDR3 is TGTGCCAGCAGTTTCTGGACAGGGCCAGATACGCAGTATTTT.

CDR3 protein: CASRRDIPNQPQHF. The CDR3 bases are TGTGCCAGCAGACGGGACATCCCGAATCAGCCCCAGCATTTT. V is TRBV2 and J is TRBJ1-5; maybe TRBD1 (6 bases). The CDR3 runs 14 residues. Deletions cut 6 bases from V and 4 bases from J, with 13 bases between. The germline gives CDR1 SNHLY, CDR2 FYNNEI.

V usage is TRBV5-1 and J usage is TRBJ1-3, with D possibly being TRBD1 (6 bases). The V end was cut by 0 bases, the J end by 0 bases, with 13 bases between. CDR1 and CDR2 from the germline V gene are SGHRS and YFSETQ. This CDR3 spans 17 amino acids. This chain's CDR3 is CASSLGQDLRSGNTIYF. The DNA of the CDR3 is TGCGCCAGCAGCTTGGGACAGGACCTTCGCTCTGGAAACACCATATATTTT.

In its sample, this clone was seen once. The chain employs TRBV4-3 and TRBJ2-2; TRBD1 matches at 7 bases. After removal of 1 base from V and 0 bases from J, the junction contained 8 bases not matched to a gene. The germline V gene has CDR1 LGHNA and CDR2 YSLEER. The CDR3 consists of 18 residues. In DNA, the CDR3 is TGCGCCAGCAGCCAAGGAAAGGGGGCGGGCGCGAACACCGGGGAGCTGTTTTTT. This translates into CASSQGKGAGANTGELFF.

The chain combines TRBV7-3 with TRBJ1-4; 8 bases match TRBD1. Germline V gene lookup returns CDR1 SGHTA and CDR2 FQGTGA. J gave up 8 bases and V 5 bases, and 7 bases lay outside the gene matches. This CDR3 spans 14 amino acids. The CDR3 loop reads CASSPGGVGEKLFF. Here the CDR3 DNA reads TGTGCCAGCAGCCCAGGGGGCGTTGGGGAAAAACTGTTTTTT. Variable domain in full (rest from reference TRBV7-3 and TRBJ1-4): GAGVSQTPSNKVTEKGKYVELRCDPISGHTALYWYRQSLGQGPEFLIYFQGTGAADDSGLPNDRFFAVRPEGSVSTLKIQRTERGDSAVYLCASSPGGVGEKLFFGSGTQLSVL.

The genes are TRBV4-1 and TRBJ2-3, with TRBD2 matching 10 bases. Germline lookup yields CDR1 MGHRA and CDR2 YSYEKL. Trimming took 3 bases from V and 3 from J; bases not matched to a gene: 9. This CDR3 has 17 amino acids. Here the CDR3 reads CASSQELAGFGTDTQYF. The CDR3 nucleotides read TGCGCCAGCAGCCAGGAACTAGCGGGGTTCGGGACAGATACGCAGTATTTT.

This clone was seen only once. The CDR3 sequence: CASSHRLDSRSYNEQFF. The CDR3 region has the DNA TGTGCCAGCAGCCACCGCCTTGACAGCCGCTCCTACAATGAGCAGTTCTTC. The chain joins TRBV4-2 to TRBJ2-1; the D gene is possibly TRBD1 (5 bases). Germline V CDR1 and CDR2: LGHNA, YNFKEQ. The V end lost 3 bases, the J end lost 0 bases, and 15 bases lay between the germline ends. The CDR3 covers 17 residues.

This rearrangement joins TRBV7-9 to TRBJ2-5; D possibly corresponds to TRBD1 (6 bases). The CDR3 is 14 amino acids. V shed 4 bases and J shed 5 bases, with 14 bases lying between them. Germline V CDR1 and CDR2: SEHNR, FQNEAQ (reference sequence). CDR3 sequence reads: CASSSRGYEETQYF. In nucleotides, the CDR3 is TGTGCCAGCAGCTCCAGGGGTTATGAGGAGACCCAGTACTTC.

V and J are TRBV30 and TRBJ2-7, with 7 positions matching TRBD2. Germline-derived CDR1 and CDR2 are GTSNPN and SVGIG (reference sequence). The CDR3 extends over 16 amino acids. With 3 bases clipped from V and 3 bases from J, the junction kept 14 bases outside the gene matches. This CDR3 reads CAWSPPAGRVSYEQYF. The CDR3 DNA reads TGTGCCTGGAGCCCGCCGGCAGGGAGGGTTAGCTACGAGCAGTACTTC.

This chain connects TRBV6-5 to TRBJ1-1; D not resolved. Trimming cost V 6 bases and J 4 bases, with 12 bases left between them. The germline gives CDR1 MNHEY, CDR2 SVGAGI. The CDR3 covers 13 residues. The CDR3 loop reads CASRSSGGTEAFF. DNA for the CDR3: TGTGCCAGCAGGTCGTCGGGTGGCACTGAAGCTTTCTTT.

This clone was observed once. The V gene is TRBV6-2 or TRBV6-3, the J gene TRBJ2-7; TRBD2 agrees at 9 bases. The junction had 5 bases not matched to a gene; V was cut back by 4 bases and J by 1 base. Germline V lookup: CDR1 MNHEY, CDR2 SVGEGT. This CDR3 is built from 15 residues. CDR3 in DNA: TGTGCCAGCAGTTCGCCTAGCGGGATTTCCTACGAGCAGTACTTC. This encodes CASSSPSGISYEQYF.

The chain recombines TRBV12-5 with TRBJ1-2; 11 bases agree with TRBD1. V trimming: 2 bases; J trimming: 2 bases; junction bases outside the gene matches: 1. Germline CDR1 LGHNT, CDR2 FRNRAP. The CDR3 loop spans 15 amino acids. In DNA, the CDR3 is TGTGCTAGTGGTTTGTGGACAGGGGGCAACTATGGCTACACCTTC. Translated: CASGLWTGGNYGYTF. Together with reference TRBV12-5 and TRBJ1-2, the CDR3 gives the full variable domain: DARVTQTPRHKVTEMGQEVTMRCQPILGHNTVFWYRQTMMQGLELLAYFRNRAPLDDSGMPKDRFSAEMPDATLATLKIQPSEPRDSAVYFCASGLWTGGNYGYTFGSGTRLTVV.

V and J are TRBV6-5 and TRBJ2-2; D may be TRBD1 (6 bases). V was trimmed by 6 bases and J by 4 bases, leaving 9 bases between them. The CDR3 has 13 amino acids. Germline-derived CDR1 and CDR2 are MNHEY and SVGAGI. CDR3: CASRVQGTGELFF. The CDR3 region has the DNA TGTGCCAGCAGGGTACAGGGCACCGGGGAGCTGTTTTTT.